The clone carrying this T cell receptor beta chain showed up just a few times. Here immunoSEQ multiplex PCR was the method, and the copy in TCRdb shows in-frame clones only, minus some. The table shows 50,000 or so clones, with roughly 72% occurring only once. The sample comes from a study of memory CD4+ T cells and cytomegalovirus serostatus. Study-wide context: Donors were healthy Belgian adults, under ten CMV seropositive and about two dozen seronegative.

The CDR3 runs to 15 residues. V gave up 0 bases and J gave up 4 bases, with 10 bases separating them. Per the germline V gene, CDR1 is MGHRA and CDR2 is YSYEKL. The sort gate was single viable CD3+CD4+CD8-CD45RO+ cells for memory CD4+ T cells. Serum IgG to CMV pp150, pp28, p38 and p52 defined serostatus. After thawing, CD4+ T cells were positively selected. The sequenced sample was memory CD4+ T cells from blood. The gene calls are TRBV4-1 and TRBJ1-5, with D maybe TRBD1 (6 bases). This TCR derives from an adult in good health and CMV-seropositive. The CDR3 here is CASSQDWTDNQPQHF. CDR3 sequence (DNA): TGCGCCAGCAGCCAAGATTGGACAGATAATCAGCCCCAGCATTTT.